The clone carrying this T cell receptor (beta chain) was observed a handful of times. What it recognizes is unknown. These data originate in a study of early stage breast cancer tumors. Looking at the study overall: Of some 15 invasive breast tumors, approximately 11 were hormone receptor-positive, HER2-negative. Each sample averaged around 10-fold read coverage. Findings and caveats of the study: Tumors had approximately 2.7-fold higher T cell density and higher clonality than adjacent normal breast tissue.

Sequenced by immunoSEQ multiplex PCR; TCRdb stores in-frame clones only, minus some. Of roughly 30,000 clones listed, 80% are singletons. V trimming: 8 bases; J trimming: 8 bases; junction bases outside the gene matches: 14. This CDR3 has 14 amino acids. The germline gives CDR1 LNHDA, CDR2 SQIVND (reference sequence). The chain employs TRBV19 and TRBJ1-2, with 7 bases lining up with TRBD1. Sequencing was carried out using blood. The origin of this receptor is a person aged 55 to 75 with breast cancer. In nucleotides, the CDR3 is TGTGCCAGTTACCCTCGACAGGGTTTTGGAGGCTACACCTTC. Translation: CASYPRQGFGGYTF.